These 25 T cell receptor beta chains came from one sample sequenced in a study of blood T cell repertoires in COVID-19 (dated by TCRdb to the early 2020s). The library was built by means of the immunoSEQ multiplex PCR assay. Drawn from immuneACCESS, this table holds only the in-frame rearrangements with V and J called that TCRdb kept. Clones are partly lost; checked studies trace under half to an unresolved V gene and leave the rest unexplained. This sample is represented by some 60,000 clones; around 84% of them were singletons. The ten largest account for approximately 0.99% of the sample. Source material: peripheral blood. These receptors came from a man between 65 and 79 years old with acute or convalescent COVID-19.

The V call is TRBV28, the J call TRBJ1-5; the match to TRBD1 covers 9 bases. CDR1 and CDR2 (germline): MDHEN, SYDVKM. The length of the CDR3 is 15 residues. Losses at the gene ends were 10 bases for V and 6 bases for J; bases not matched to a gene: 13. The DNA for the CDR3 is TGTGCCATCAAACCCGGGACAGGGTATGGTCAGCCCCAGCATTTT. Its translation: CAIKPGTGYGQPQHF. Filled out from reference TRBV28 and TRBJ1-5, the complete variable domain reads DVKVTQSSRYLVKRTGEKVFLECVQDMDHENMFWYRQDPGLGLRLIYFSYDVKMKEKGDIPEGYSVSREKKERFSLILESASTNQTSMYLCAIKPGTGYGQPQHFGDGTRLSIL.

This chain joins TRBV6-5 and TRBJ2-5; D is undetermined. The CDR3 has 16 amino acids. Germline V gene data show CDR1 as MNHEY and CDR2 as SVGAGI. The V end was cut by 0 bases, the J end by 2 bases, with 13 bases between. The CDR3 is CASSYSNSPRQETQYF. The CDR3 DNA follows: TGTGCCAGCAGTTACTCTAACTCCCCTAGGCAAGAGACCCAGTACTTC.

In its sample, this clone was seen a few times. The J gene is TRBJ1-5, the V gene TRBV5-1; D is uncertain. CDR3 length equals 13 residues. The germline V gene has CDR1 SGHRS and CDR2 YFSETQ. V lost 5 bases and J lost 4, with 10 bases in between. The CDR3 loop is CASRENGNQPQHF. The DNA of the CDR3 is TGCGCCAGCAGGGAAAACGGGAATCAGCCCCAGCATTTT.

This sequence joins TRBV27 and TRBJ1-2, with a weak D call TRBD1 (6 bases). V lost 6 bases to trimming and J lost 8 bases, with 16 bases between them. Germline CDR1 reads MNHEY; CDR2 reads SMNVEV (reference sequence). The CDR3 contains 13 residues. The CDR3 protein is CASSPTGIGGYTF. The CDR3 coding sequence is TGTGCCAGCAGCCCGACAGGAATAGGGGGCTACACCTTC.

The chain combines TRBV15 with TRBJ2-7; D possibly corresponds to TRBD1 (5 bases). Trimming shortened V by 8 bases and J by 0 bases, and 14 bases separated the two germline ends. Germline-derived CDR1 and CDR2 are LNHNV and YYDKDF (reference sequence). This CDR3 is 14 amino acids long. CDR3 nucleotide sequence: TGTGCCACCGGCGAGGACACTCTCTCCTACGAGCAGTACTTC. It encodes CATGEDTLSYEQYF.

This rearrangement joins TRBV28 to TRBJ2-7; 10 bases are shared with TRBD1. V lost 5 bases and J lost 4; bases outside the gene matches: 8. There are 15 residues in the CDR3. Germline CDR1 and CDR2: MDHEN and SYDVKM. The CDR3 region has the DNA TGTGCCAGCAGTAAGCCGGGACAGGGGCCGTACGAGCAGTACTTC. Its translation: CASSKPGQGPYEQYF. The variable domain in full, completed from reference TRBV28 and TRBJ2-7, reads DVKVTQSSRYLVKRTGEKVFLECVQDMDHENMFWYRQDPGLGLRLIYFSYDVKMKEKGDIPEGYSVSREKKERFSLILESASTNQTSMYLCASSKPGQGPYEQYFGPGTRLTVT.

The V gene is TRBV18, the J gene TRBJ2-3, with TRBD2 matching over 7 bases. The V gene's germline CDR1 is KGHSH and CDR2 LQKENI. V was pared by 3 bases and J by 3 bases, with 6 bases of the junction left unmatched. The CDR3 length is 15 residues. Written as DNA, the CDR3 is TGTGCCAGCTCACCGGGGCTAGCGGTAACAGATACGCAGTATTTT. Translated, it gives CASSPGLAVTDTQYF.

The chain links TRBV7-9 to TRBJ2-7, with no clear D. The CDR3 totals 12 residues. Germline V gene lookup returns CDR1 SEHNR and CDR2 FQNEAQ (reference sequence). V gave up 5 bases and J gave up 5 bases, with 10 bases separating them. The CDR3 coding sequence is TGTGCCAGCAGCCCGCAGGTTCACGAGCAGTACTTC. Its translation is CASSPQVHEQYF.

The rearrangement joins TRBV10-1 to TRBJ2-3; D is uncertain. V gave up 4 bases and J gave up 6 bases, with 11 bases separating them. Germline V gene lookup returns CDR1 WNHNN and CDR2 SYGVQD (reference sequence). CDR3 size: 13 residues. In DNA form, the CDR3 reads TGCGCCAGCAGTGGTTTTCAGTCGGATACGCAGTATTTT. Amino acids: CASSGFQSDTQYF.

This clone was seen a single time. The V and J genes are TRBV9 and TRBJ1-1, with D possibly TRBD1 on 5 matching bases. V lost 0 bases to trimming and J lost 7 bases, with 10 bases between them. Germline V lookup: CDR1 SGDLS, CDR2 YYNGEE. The CDR3 totals 13 residues. CDR3 DNA sequence: TGTGCCAGCAGCGTAGGATCGCAGGGTGAAGCTTTCTTT. It encodes CASSVGSQGEAFF.

This chain joins TRBV7-9 and TRBJ1-6; D gene ambiguous. Germline assignment: CDR1 SEHNR and CDR2 FQNEAQ (reference sequence). Trimming left V 4 bases short and J 7 bases short, with 14 bases between. The CDR3 is 15 residues long. CDR3 DNA sequence: TGTGCCAGCAGCTCCTCGAACGCGGGGAATTCACCCCTCCACTTT. It specifies CASSSSNAGNSPLHF.

Only one count was recorded for this clone. The genes are TRBV5-6 and TRBJ1-6; D gene uncertain. The germline V gene has CDR1 SGHDT and CDR2 YYEEEE. There are 14 residues in the CDR3. Trimming removed 2 bases at V and 7 bases at J, with 10 bases between. This chain's CDR3 is CASSFRGLNSPLHF. Written as DNA, the CDR3 is TGTGCCAGCAGCTTCCGGGGATTAAATTCACCCCTCCACTTT.

V gene TRBV6-5 combines with J gene TRBJ2-2, with D possibly TRBD2 on 6 matching bases. This CDR3 comprises 15 residues. In germline, CDR1 is MNHEY, CDR2 SVGAGI. V lost 7 bases and J 1 base, leaving 13 bases between the germline ends. This CDR3 is CASNTLGGNTGELFF. In nucleotides, the CDR3 is TGTGCCAGCAACACCCTGGGGGGGAACACCGGGGAGCTGTTTTTT.

The chain recombines TRBV28 with TRBJ2-2, with TRBD2 matching 8 bases. CDR1 is MDHEN and CDR2 is SYDVKM in the germline V gene. This CDR3 spans 17 amino acids. The trim removed 3 bases at V and 0 bases at J, leaving 6 bases unmatched. CDR3 coding DNA: TGTGCCAGCAGTTTGGCAGCGGGAGTGTCGAACACCGGGGAGCTGTTTTTT. As protein: CASSLAAGVSNTGELFF.

The rearrangement links TRBV29-1 to TRBJ1-2; 9 bases map to TRBD1. V lost 6 bases, J lost 7 bases, and 6 bases stayed unmatched. Germline CDR1 is SQVTM and CDR2 is ANQGSEA. The CDR3 totals 12 residues. The CDR3 DNA sequence: TGCAGCGTGATCCGGGACAGGGCTGGCTACACCTTC. This encodes CSVIRDRAGYTF. Supplemented by reference TRBV29-1 and TRBJ1-2, the full variable domain reads SAVISQKPSRDICQRGTSLTIQCQVDSQVTMMFWYRQQPGQSLTLIATANQGSEATYESGFVIDKFPISRPNLTFSTLTVSNMSPEDSSIYLCSVIRDRAGYTFGSGTRLTVV.

The genes are TRBV24-1 and TRBJ1-2; unclear D gene. With 3 bases removed from V and 1 base from J, the gap between germline ends came to 11 bases. This CDR3 comprises 15 residues. The germline V gene has CDR1 KGHDR and CDR2 SFDVKD. CDR3 sequence (DNA): TGTGCCACCAGTGATAACAGAGAAAGTAACTATGGCTACACCTTC. Protein sequence: CATSDNRESNYGYTF.

The chain links TRBV11-2 to TRBJ2-5; 7 bases fit TRBD2. This CDR3 has 15 residues. Germline CDR1 is SGHAT and CDR2 is FQNNGV. Trimming removed 7 bases from V and 2 bases from J; junction bases left unmatched: 10. The CDR3, as DNA: TGTGCCAGCACCCTAGTGGGGGGGGAACAAGAGACCCAGTACTTC. Amino acids: CASTLVGGEQETQYF.

This clone has more than one count but fewer than ten. The chain combines TRBV6-5 with TRBJ2-1; D gene ambiguous. The CDR3 extends over 13 amino acids. The V end was cut by 2 bases, the J end by 5 bases, with 7 bases between. Germline CDR1 reads MNHEY; CDR2 reads SVGAGI. The CDR3 protein is CASSYLVNNEQFF. For the CDR3, the DNA is TGTGCCAGCAGTTACCTAGTCAACAATGAGCAGTTCTTC.

The DNA of the CDR3 is TGTGCCAGCACTTTGGGGACAGGGGACACAGATACGCAGTATTTT. Amino acid sequence: CASTLGTGDTDTQYF. V gene TRBV28 combines with J gene TRBJ2-3; 10 nucleotides line up with TRBD1. There are 15 residues in the CDR3. V lost 7 bases, J lost 2 bases, and 6 bases stayed unmatched. Per the germline V gene, CDR1 is MDHEN and CDR2 is SYDVKM.

The chain joins TRBV3-1 (or the pseudogene TRBV3-2) to TRBJ2-3; 9 nucleotides align to TRBD1. The CDR3 has 18 amino acids. V lost 4 bases, J lost 1 base, and 12 bases stayed unmatched. Germline V gives CDR1 LGHDT, CDR2 YNNKEL (reference sequence). The CDR3 coding sequence is TGTGCCAGCAGCCCTGTCCCGGGACAGGGCCGGGGCACAGATACGCAGTATTTT. Amino acids: CASSPVPGQGRGTDTQYF.

The sample holds one count of this clone. V is TRBV11-2 and J is TRBJ1-1; D not certain. Germline V lookup: CDR1 SGHAT, CDR2 FQNNGV. Trimming cost V 5 bases and J 11 bases, with 18 bases left between them. The CDR3 runs 13 residues. The CDR3 spells CASSPRTPPGAFF. The CDR3, as DNA: TGTGCCAGCAGCCCGCGGACCCCTCCGGGGGCTTTCTTT.

The V gene is TRBV29-1, the J gene TRBJ1-3; D possibly corresponds to TRBD1 (5 bases). This CDR3 is built from 15 residues. Per germline, CDR1 SQVTM and CDR2 ANQGSEA. V was clipped by 4 bases and J by 0 bases, with 13 bases between them. This CDR3 is CSVVPTGSSGNTIYF. CDR3 sequence (DNA): TGCAGCGTTGTCCCCACAGGTAGCTCTGGAAACACCATATATTTT.

The chain uses TRBV2 and TRBJ2-5; a weak D match, TRBD1 (5 bases). Germline values: CDR1 SNHLY, CDR2 FYNNEI. V lost 4 bases and J 5 bases, leaving 8 bases between the germline ends. CDR3 size: 12 residues. CDR3 in amino acids: CASSAGLETQYF. For the CDR3, the DNA is TGTGCCAGCAGTGCAGGGTTGGAGACCCAGTACTTC.

The chain joins TRBV5-1 to TRBJ2-3, with D possibly TRBD2 on 5 matching bases. Trimming pared 4 bases from V and 0 bases from J, leaving 12 bases between. CDR1 is SGHRS, CDR2 YFSETQ, per germline. This CDR3 has 15 residues. The CDR3: CASSRDDYSTDTQYF. DNA for the CDR3: TGCGCCAGCAGCCGAGACGACTATAGCACAGATACGCAGTATTTT.

The table lists this clone with a few counts. The chain joins TRBV11-3 to TRBJ2-1, with 7 bases lining up with TRBD2. Looked up from germline, CDR1 is SGHNT and CDR2 is YENEEA. The CDR3 covers 17 residues. V trimming: 0 bases; J trimming: 0 bases; junction bases outside the gene matches: 5. For the CDR3, the DNA is TGTGCCAGCAGCTTAGAGCTCAGCGGGATCTCCTACAATGAGCAGTTCTTC. Translating it yields CASSLELSGISYNEQFF.